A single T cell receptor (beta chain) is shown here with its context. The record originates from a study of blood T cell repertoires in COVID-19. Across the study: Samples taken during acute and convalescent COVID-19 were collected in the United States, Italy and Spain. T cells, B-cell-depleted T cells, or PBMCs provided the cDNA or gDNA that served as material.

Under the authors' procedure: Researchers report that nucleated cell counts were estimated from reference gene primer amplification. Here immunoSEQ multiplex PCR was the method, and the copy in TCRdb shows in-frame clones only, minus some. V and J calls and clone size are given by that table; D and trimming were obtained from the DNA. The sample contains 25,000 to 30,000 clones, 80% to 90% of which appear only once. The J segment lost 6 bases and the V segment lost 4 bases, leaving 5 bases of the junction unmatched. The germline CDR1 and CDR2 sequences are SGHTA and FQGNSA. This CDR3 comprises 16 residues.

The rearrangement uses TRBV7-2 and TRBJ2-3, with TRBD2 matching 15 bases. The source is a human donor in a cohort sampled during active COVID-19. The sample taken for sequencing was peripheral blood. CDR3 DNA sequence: TGTGCCAGCAGCTCCGCCGGGACTAGCGGGAGGGATACGCAGTATTTT. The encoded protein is CASSSAGTSGRDTQYF.